This TCR beta chain was sequenced during a study of identical twins. Study-wide findings and caveats: Rather than following the same donors, the conclusions depended on cross-sectional statistical analysis. An excess of low generation probability was shown by twin-shared out-of-frame alpha sequences. Insertion counts were lower in abundant cord blood beta clonotypes, a trend that memory repertoires did not show.

CDR1 and CDR2 from the germline V gene are MNHEY and SMNVEV (reference sequence). Germline trimming cut 6 bases from V and 5 bases from J; bases unmatched to any gene: 10. This CDR3 spans 15 amino acids. On this clonotype itself: Its antigen remains unknown. The CDR3 end shows no conserved phenylalanine or tryptophan, and so a read error is likely.

Template switching added a universal primer site, and cDNA bore unique molecular identifiers. TCRdb redid the calling of the 5' RACE reads with MiXCR, one entry per CDR3 protein. This table holds 1.5 million to 2 million distinct CDR3 sequences, roughly a third found once. The origin of this receptor is a newborn girl in good health. The chain is built from TRBV27 and TRBJ1-2; 9 bases fit TRBD1. Sample: cord blood. CDR3 DNA sequence: TGTGCCAGCAGGGAGTCCGGGACAGGGTCTTATGGCTACACCCTC. Its protein is CASRESGTGSYGYTL.